The 9 T cell receptor beta chains below were found in one sample sequenced in a study of PD-L1 blockade in urothelial cancer. Sample time point: peripheral blood 6 weeks after treatment start. Produced via immunoSEQ multiplex PCR; TCRdb's table is partial and in-frame only. Here the sample spans under 150,000 clones, about 89% being singletons. Sample: PBMCs, taken around atezolizumab (anti-PD-L1) treatment. The receptors stem from a man aged 60 to 75 with urothelial cancer.

The genes are TRBV11-1 and TRBJ2-3, with D possibly being TRBD2 (6 bases). This CDR3 region has 16 residues. Per germline, CDR1 SGHAT and CDR2 FQDESV (reference sequence). V gave up 0 bases and J gave up 4 bases, with 14 bases separating them. The CDR3 nucleotides are TGTGCCAGCAGCTTAGCTTCAGGGCGGGGTCCAGATACGCAGTATTTT. This encodes CASSLASGRGPDTQYF.

V is TRBV9 and J is TRBJ2-2; D call uncertain. The CDR3 sequence is 15 residues long. The ends were cut back, 3 bases at V and 0 bases at J, with 9 bases in the middle. CDR1 is SGDLS, CDR2 YYNGEE, per germline. The CDR3 is CASSARATNTGELFF. The CDR3 bases are TGTGCCAGCAGCGCACGAGCAACGAACACCGGGGAGCTGTTTTTT.

The genes are TRBV30 and TRBJ2-3; 7 bases agree with TRBD1. The CDR3 consists of 15 residues. Germline V CDR1 and CDR2: GTSNPN, SVGIG (reference sequence). The junction had 6 bases not matched to a gene; V was cut back by 3 bases and J by 0 bases. DNA of the CDR3: TGTGCCTGGAGGCAGACAGGGCTTAGCACAGATACGCAGTATTTT. Translated: CAWRQTGLSTDTQYF. Using reference TRBV30 and TRBJ2-3 for the parts outside the CDR3, the full variable domain is SQTIHQWPATLVQPVGSPLSLECTVEGTSNPNLYWYRQAAGRGLQLLFYSVGIGQISSEVPQNLSASRPQDRQFILSSKKLLLSDSGFYLCAWRQTGLSTDTQYFGPGTRLTVL.

This chain links TRBV28 with TRBJ1-2; D gene unclear. This CDR3 is built from 11 residues. The germline V gene encodes CDR1 MDHEN and CDR2 SYDVKM. V was pared by 7 bases and J by 4 bases, with 7 bases between. Here the CDR3 reads CASMASYGYTF. In DNA form, the CDR3 reads TGTGCCAGCATGGCCTCCTATGGCTACACCTTC.

The gene calls are TRBV4-3 and TRBJ2-1; 9 bases line up with TRBD2. This CDR3 spans 21 amino acids. V shed 0 bases and J 0 bases; nucleotides not matched to a gene: 15. CDR1 LGHNA and CDR2 YSLEER come from the germline V gene. CDR3 sequence (DNA): TGCGCCAGCAGCCAAGATCTAATAGCGGGGGCCCTAGGGAGCTCCTACAATGAGCAGTTCTTC. Translation gives CASSQDLIAGALGSSYNEQFF.

As DNA, the CDR3 is TGTGCCAGCAGTTTAGGGACAGGGTTAGACTCTGGGGCCAACGTCCTGACTTTC. Protein product: CASSLGTGLDSGANVLTF. V is TRBV28 and J is TRBJ2-6, with 9 bases aligning to TRBD1. CDR1 is MDHEN, CDR2 SYDVKM, per germline. Unmatched junction bases numbered 5, after V lost 2 bases and J lost 0 bases. This CDR3 comprises 18 residues.

The chain couples TRBV4-3 to TRBJ2-1, with a weak D call TRBD1 (5 bases). V shed 4 bases and J shed 7 bases, with 17 bases lying between them. The CDR3 length is 15 residues. Germline values: CDR1 LGHNA, CDR2 YSLEER. Here the CDR3 reads CASSPGAPSWNEQFF. The CDR3 DNA is TGCGCCAGCAGCCCTGGGGCTCCCTCCTGGAATGAGCAGTTCTTC.

This chain joins TRBV9 and TRBJ1-1; D not resolved. Germline CDR1 and CDR2: SGDLS and YYNGEE. V was shortened by 1 base and J by 6 bases, with 13 bases between the two germline ends. The CDR3 extends over 14 amino acids. In nucleotides, the CDR3 is TGTGCCAGCAGCGTAACGTTATCCGGGGCTGAAGCTTTCTTT. Translated: CASSVTLSGAEAFF.

The chain uses TRBV10-3 and TRBJ2-1, with D unclear. Germline V lookup: CDR1 ENHRY, CDR2 SYGVKD. The V end lost 0 bases, the J end lost 15 bases, and 9 bases lay between the germline ends. The CDR3 runs to 11 residues. This chain's CDR3 is CAISESRVLFF. As DNA, the CDR3 is TGTGCCATCAGTGAGTCACGGGTACTGTTCTTC.